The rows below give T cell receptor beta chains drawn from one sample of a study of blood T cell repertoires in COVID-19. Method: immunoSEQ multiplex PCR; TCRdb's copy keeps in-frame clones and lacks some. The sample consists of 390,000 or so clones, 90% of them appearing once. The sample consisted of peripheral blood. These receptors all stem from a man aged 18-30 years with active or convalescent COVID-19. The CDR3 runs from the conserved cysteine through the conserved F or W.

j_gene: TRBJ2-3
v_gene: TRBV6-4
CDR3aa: CASSGTGRDTQYF

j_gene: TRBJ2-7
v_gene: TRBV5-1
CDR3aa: CASSLDRPSYEQYF

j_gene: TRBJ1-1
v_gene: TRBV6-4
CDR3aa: CASRPREGGTEAFF

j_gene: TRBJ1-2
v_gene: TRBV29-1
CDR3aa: CSVGPPDSYGYTF

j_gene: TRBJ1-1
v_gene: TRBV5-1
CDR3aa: CASASLGSGTEAFF

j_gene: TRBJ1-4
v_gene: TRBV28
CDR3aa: CASSIRQATNEKLFF

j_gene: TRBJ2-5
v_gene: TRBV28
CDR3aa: CASSQVIRGRRFRETQYF

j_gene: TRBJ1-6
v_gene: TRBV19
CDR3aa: CASKDSSYNSPLHF

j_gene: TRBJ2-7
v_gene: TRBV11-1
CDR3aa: CASSLGQKPSYEQYF

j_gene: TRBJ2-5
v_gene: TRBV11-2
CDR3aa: CASIMTGLGEETQYF

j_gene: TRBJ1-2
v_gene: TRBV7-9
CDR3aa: CASSLGETLGYTF

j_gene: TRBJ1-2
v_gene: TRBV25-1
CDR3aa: CASSTLGTGGAYGYTF

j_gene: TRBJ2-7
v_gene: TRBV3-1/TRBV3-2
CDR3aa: CASRRTSGSPYEQYF

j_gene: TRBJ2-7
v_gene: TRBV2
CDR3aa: CASSWDRYYEQYF

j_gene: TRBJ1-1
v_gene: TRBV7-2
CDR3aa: CASRTGVLNTEAFF

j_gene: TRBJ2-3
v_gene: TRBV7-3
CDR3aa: CASSLSGGGDTQYF

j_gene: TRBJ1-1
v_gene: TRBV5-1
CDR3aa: CASSSADRATEAFF

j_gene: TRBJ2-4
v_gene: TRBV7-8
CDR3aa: CASSYSGGVAKNIQYF

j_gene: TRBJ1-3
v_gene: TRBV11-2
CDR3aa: CASSYLRSGNTIYF

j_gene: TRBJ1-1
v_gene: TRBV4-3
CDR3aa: CASSRTLNTEAFF

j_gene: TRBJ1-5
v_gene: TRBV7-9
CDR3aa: CASSLGSGWQPQHF

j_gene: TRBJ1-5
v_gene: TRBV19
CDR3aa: CASLNGGGNQPQHF